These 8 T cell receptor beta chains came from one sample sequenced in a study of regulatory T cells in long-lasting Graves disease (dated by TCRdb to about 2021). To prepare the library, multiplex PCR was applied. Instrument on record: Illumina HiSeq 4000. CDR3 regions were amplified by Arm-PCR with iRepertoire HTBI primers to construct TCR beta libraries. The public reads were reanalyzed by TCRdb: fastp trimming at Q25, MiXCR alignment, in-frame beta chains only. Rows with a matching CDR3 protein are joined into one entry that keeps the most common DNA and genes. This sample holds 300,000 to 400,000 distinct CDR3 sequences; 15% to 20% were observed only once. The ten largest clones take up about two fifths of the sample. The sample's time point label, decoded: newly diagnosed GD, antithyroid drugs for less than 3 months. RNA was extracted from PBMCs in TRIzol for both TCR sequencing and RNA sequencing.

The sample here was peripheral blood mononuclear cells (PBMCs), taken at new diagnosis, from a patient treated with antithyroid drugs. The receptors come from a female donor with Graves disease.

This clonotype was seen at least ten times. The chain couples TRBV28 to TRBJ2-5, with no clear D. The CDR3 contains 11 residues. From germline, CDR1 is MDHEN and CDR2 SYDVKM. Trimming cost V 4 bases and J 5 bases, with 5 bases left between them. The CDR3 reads CASSSPETQYF. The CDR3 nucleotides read TGTGCCAGCAGTTCTCCGGAGACCCAGTACTTC.

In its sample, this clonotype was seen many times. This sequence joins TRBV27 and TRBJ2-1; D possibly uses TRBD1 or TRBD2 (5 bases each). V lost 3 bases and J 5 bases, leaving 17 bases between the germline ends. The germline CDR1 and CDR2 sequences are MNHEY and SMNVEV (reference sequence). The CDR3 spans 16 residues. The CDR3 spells CASSFSTVGTDNEQFF. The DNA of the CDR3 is TGTGCCAGCAGTTTTAGTACAGTCGGGACGGACAATGAGCAGTTCTTC.

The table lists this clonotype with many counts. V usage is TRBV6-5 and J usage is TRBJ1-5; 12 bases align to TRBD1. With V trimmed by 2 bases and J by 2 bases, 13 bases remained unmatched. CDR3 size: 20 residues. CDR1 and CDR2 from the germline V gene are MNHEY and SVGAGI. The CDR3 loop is CASSYTPGTGGSVGNQPQHF. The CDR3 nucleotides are TGTGCCAGCAGTTACACCCCCGGGACAGGGGGCTCGGTAGGCAATCAGCCCCAGCATTTT.

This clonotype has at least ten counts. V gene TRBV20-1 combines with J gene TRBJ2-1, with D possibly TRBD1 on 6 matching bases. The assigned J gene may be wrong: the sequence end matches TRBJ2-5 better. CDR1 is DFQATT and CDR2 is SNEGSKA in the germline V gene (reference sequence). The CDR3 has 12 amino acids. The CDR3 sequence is CSASGQGETQYF. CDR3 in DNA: TGCAGTGCTAGTGGGCAGGGGGAGACCCAGTACTTC.

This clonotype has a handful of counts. The DNA of the CDR3 is TGTGCCAGCAGCCAAGAACGGGGTTCAGGTAGCGGGAGGATCTACGAGCAGTACTTC. It yields the protein CASSQERGSGSGRIYEQYF. This chain uses TRBV4-2 with TRBJ2-7, with TRBD2 matching over 10 bases. V dropped 0 bases and J dropped 3; count of bases not matched to a gene: 14. Looked up from germline, CDR1 is LGHNA and CDR2 is YNFKEQ. The CDR3 loop spans 19 amino acids.

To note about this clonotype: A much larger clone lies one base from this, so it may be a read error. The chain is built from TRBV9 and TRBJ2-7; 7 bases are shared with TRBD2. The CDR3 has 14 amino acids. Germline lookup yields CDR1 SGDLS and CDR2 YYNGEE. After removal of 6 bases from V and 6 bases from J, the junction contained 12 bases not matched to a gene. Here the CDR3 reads CASTAGLSGIEQYF. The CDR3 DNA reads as TGTGCCAGCACCGCGGGACTATCGGGGATCGAGCAGTACTTC.

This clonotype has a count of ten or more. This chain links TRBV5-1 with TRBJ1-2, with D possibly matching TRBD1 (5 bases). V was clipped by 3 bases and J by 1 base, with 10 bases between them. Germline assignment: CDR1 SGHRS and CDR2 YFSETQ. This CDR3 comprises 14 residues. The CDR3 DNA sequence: TGCGCCAGCAGCTCGGGGGGAGGTAACTATGGCTACACCTTC. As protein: CASSSGGGNYGYTF.

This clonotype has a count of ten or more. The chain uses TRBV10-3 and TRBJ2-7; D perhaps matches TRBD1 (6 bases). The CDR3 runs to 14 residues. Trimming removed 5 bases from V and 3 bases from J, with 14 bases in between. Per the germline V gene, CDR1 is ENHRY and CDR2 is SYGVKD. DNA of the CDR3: TGTGCCATCAGTTTGAAGCAGGGGAGCTACGAGCAGTACTTC. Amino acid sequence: CAISLKQGSYEQYF.